A single sample is the source of the 19 T cell receptor beta chains below, sequenced in a study of blood T cell repertoires in COVID-19. Method: immunoSEQ multiplex PCR; TCRdb's copy keeps in-frame clones and lacks some. The sample lists approximately 88,000 clones, 90% to 95% seen once, with 3% to 4.5% in the top ten. The sequenced sample consisted of peripheral blood. These receptor sequences come from a woman between 50 and 59 years old in a cohort sampled during active COVID-19.

The chain couples TRBV11-2 to TRBJ2-1; 7 nucleotides line up with TRBD2. The CDR3 consists of 13 residues. Germline lookup yields CDR1 SGHAT and CDR2 FQNNGV. The ends lost 4 bases at V and 8 bases at J; junction bases unmatched: 5. The CDR3: CASSSRAGDEQFF. The CDR3 bases are TGTGCCAGCAGCTCCCGGGCGGGAGATGAGCAGTTCTTC.

This clone came up once. This chain links TRBV9 with TRBJ1-2; D remains ambiguous. Germline loops: CDR1 SGDLS, CDR2 YYNGEE. The V end lost 0 bases, the J end lost 4 bases, and 7 bases lay between the germline ends. The CDR3 is made up of 13 amino acids. Written as DNA, the CDR3 is TGTGCCAGCAGCGTAGAATCGGGCTATGGCTACACCTTC. Its translation: CASSVESGYGYTF.

This chain joins TRBV3-1 (or the pseudogene TRBV3-2) and TRBJ2-2; 7 nucleotides line up with TRBD1. Germline CDR1 and CDR2: LGHDT and YNNKEL (reference sequence). With 4 bases clipped from V and 0 bases from J, the junction kept 2 bases outside the gene matches. The CDR3 is 15 amino acids. The DNA for the CDR3 is TGTGCCAGCAGCCTCACAGGGGCGAACACCGGGGAGCTGTTTTTT. Protein sequence: CASSLTGANTGELFF.

This clone came up a few times. The chain carries TRBV9 and TRBJ2-3, with a possible D match to TRBD2 (5 bases). The V gene's germline CDR1 is SGDLS and CDR2 YYNGEE. This CDR3 is built from 15 residues. Trimming removed 3 bases from V and 3 bases from J, with 14 bases in between. CDR3 in amino acids: CASSGGKSGTDTQYF. In DNA form, the CDR3 reads TGTGCCAGCAGCGGGGGAAAGAGCGGTACAGATACGCAGTATTTT.

The chain uses TRBV3-1 (or the pseudogene TRBV3-2) and TRBJ1-2, with D possibly matching TRBD1 (5 bases). The V end lost 5 bases, the J end lost 4 bases, and 11 bases lay between the germline ends. This CDR3 comprises 13 residues. CDR1 and CDR2 from the germline V gene are LGHDT and YNNKEL (reference sequence). The CDR3, as DNA: TGTGCCAGCAGCGACAGAGTATTCTATGGCTACACCTTC. Residues: CASSDRVFYGYTF.

The chain recombines TRBV11-2 with TRBJ2-2; 9 bases map to TRBD2. CDR1 SGHAT and CDR2 FQNNGV come from the germline V gene. CDR3 length: 15 amino acids. The trim removed 6 bases at V and 3 bases at J, leaving 5 bases unmatched. CDR3 protein: CASRRLAGDTGELFF. CDR3 bases: TGTGCCAGCAGAAGATTAGCGGGAGACACCGGGGAGCTGTTTTTT.

The chain links TRBV20-1 to TRBJ2-7; D is perhaps TRBD1 (5 bases). V lost 3 bases and J lost 4, with 10 bases in between. CDR3 size: 12 residues. CDR1 and CDR2 (germline): DFQATT, SNEGSKA (reference sequence). The CDR3 sequence is CSASGREYEQYF. The CDR3 DNA reads TGCAGTGCTAGTGGCAGGGAATACGAGCAGTACTTC.

CDR3 in amino acids: CASSHGQLSSGNTIYF. As DNA, the CDR3 is TGTGCCAGCAGCCACGGACAGCTGAGCTCTGGAAACACCATATATTTT. The V and J genes are TRBV16 and TRBJ1-3; TRBD1 might be the D (6 bases). CDR3 length: 16 amino acids. Germline V gene lookup returns CDR1 KGHSY and CDR2 FQNENV. Trimming took 3 bases from V and 0 from J, leaving 12 bases between them.

This sequence joins TRBV7-3 and TRBJ2-1; TRBD2 matches 13 bases. V lost 4 bases and J lost 4; bases outside the gene matches: 1. In germline, CDR1 is SGHTA, CDR2 FQGTGA. The CDR3 extends over 15 amino acids. The CDR3 spells CASSSGLAGYNEQFF. The CDR3 bases are TGTGCCAGCAGCTCGGGACTAGCGGGATACAATGAGCAGTTCTTC.

The V call is TRBV28, the J call TRBJ2-2, with 7 bases lining up with TRBD2. The trim removed 7 bases at V and 2 bases at J, leaving 10 bases unmatched. CDR1 is MDHEN and CDR2 is SYDVKM in the germline V gene. The CDR3 spans 16 residues. CDR3 loop: CASIPLGTTNTGELFF. The DNA for the CDR3 is TGTGCCAGCATCCCATTGGGGACTACCAACACCGGGGAGCTGTTTTTT. Filled out from reference TRBV28 and TRBJ2-2, the complete variable domain reads DVKVTQSSRYLVKRTGEKVFLECVQDMDHENMFWYRQDPGLGLRLIYFSYDVKMKEKGDIPEGYSVSREKKERFSLILESASTNQTSMYLCASIPLGTTNTGELFFGEGSRLTVL.

V is TRBV19 and J is TRBJ1-5; D gene uncertain. V dropped 3 bases and J dropped 0 bases, with 9 bases sitting between them. This CDR3 comprises 15 residues. Germline V lookup: CDR1 LNHDA, CDR2 SQIVND (reference sequence). The CDR3 nucleotides are TGTGCCAGTAGTATGGGGAGGAATAGCAATCAGCCCCAGCATTTT. This codes for CASSMGRNSNQPQHF. The full variable domain, with the rest looked up from reference TRBV19 and TRBJ1-5, is DGGITQSPKYLFRKEGQNVTLSCEQNLNHDAMYWYRQDPGQGLRLIYYSQIVNDFQKGDIAEGYSVSREKKESFPLTVTSAQKNPTAFYLCASSMGRNSNQPQHFGDGTRLSIL.

The chain carries TRBV28 and TRBJ2-5, with a weak D call TRBD2 (6 bases). V lost 2 bases and J 2 bases, leaving 6 bases between the germline ends. The CDR3 is 13 amino acids. Per germline, CDR1 MDHEN and CDR2 SYDVKM. CDR3 protein: CASSLRGQETQYF. DNA of the CDR3: TGTGCCAGCAGTTTACGGGGGCAAGAGACCCAGTACTTC.

This clone was recorded once. V is TRBV5-1 and J is TRBJ1-2; TRBD1 matches 8 bases. Germline CDR1 is SGHRS and CDR2 is YFSETQ. Trimming took 4 bases from V and 2 from J; bases not matched to a gene: 13. The CDR3 is 17 amino acids. CDR3 sequence reads: CASSRGPRQGSNYGYTF. CDR3 bases: TGCGCCAGCAGCAGGGGCCCCCGACAGGGGTCGAACTATGGCTACACCTTC.

The chain recombines TRBV5-1 with TRBJ2-7; 10 bases agree with TRBD1. The CDR3 is 15 residues long. Unmatched junction bases numbered 6, after V lost 3 bases and J lost 3 bases. Per the germline V gene, CDR1 is SGHRS and CDR2 is YFSETQ. The CDR3 region is CASSSGTGVGYEQYF. The CDR3 region has the DNA TGCGCCAGCAGCTCCGGGACAGGGGTAGGCTACGAGCAGTACTTC.

The J gene is TRBJ1-2, the V gene TRBV27; TRBD1 is a possible D gene (6 bases). This CDR3 is 15 amino acids long. From germline, CDR1 is MNHEY and CDR2 SMNVEV (reference sequence). The V end was cut by 6 bases, the J end by 8 bases, with 22 bases between. CDR3: CASSYTPQGFQGYTF. The CDR3 nucleotides read TGTGCCAGCAGCTACACCCCACAGGGATTTCAAGGCTACACCTTC.

The chain uses TRBV7-9 and TRBJ2-1; tentative D call: TRBD1 (5 bases). V lost 2 bases and J lost 3, with 5 bases in between. CDR3 length equals 13 residues. Germline loops: CDR1 SEHNR, CDR2 FQNEAQ (reference sequence). Written as DNA, the CDR3 is TGTGCCAGCAGCTTAACAGGCTACAATGAGCAGTTCTTC. It codes for CASSLTGYNEQFF.

This clone was seen a single time. CDR3 sequence (DNA): TGTGCCAGTAGTAAGACAGGGGGCTCGTTCACAGATACGCAGTATTTT. Its protein product is CASSKTGGSFTDTQYF. V usage is TRBV19 and J usage is TRBJ2-3; 10 nucleotides line up with TRBD1. Trimming took 4 bases from V and 2 from J; bases not matched to a gene: 6. This CDR3 region has 16 residues. CDR1 and CDR2 from the germline V gene are LNHDA and SQIVND (reference sequence).

The chain couples TRBV12-5 to TRBJ1-1; no clear D gene. V shed 1 base and J shed 1 base, with 4 bases lying between them. The CDR3 length is 13 residues. Germline lookup yields CDR1 LGHNT and CDR2 FRNRAP. The CDR3 DNA follows: TGTGCTAGTGGTTTGGGAGAGAACACTGAAGCTTTCTTT. The encoded protein is CASGLGENTEAFF.

CDR3 in amino acids: CASSMGQGGEQYF. The CDR3 bases are TGCGCCAGCAGCATGGGACAGGGTGGCGAGCAGTACTTC. The chain has TRBV5-1 and TRBJ2-7, with 9 bases identical to TRBD1. The germline V gene has CDR1 SGHRS and CDR2 YFSETQ. The CDR3 spans 13 residues. The ends lost 4 bases at V and 6 bases at J; junction bases unmatched: 5.